This T cell receptor (beta chain) was recovered during a study of metastatic and nonmetastatic thyroid tumors. This clone was counted ten times or more. Thyroid surgery was preceded by no treatment in any patient. This CDR3 spans 14 amino acids. Trimming took off 7 bases at V and 4 bases at J, with 15 bases between the two ends. Germline V gives CDR1 MDHEN, CDR2 SYDVKM. TCRdb re-called the PCR reads with MiXCR. In the table there are about 50,000 clones, 20% to 25% of which are singletons. Sequencing input: blood. The clonotype was recovered from a female donor with papillary thyroid cancer or a benign thyroid nodule (not recorded which). Some clones in this sample may be carry-over from other donors' samples. The rearrangement links TRBV28 to TRBJ2-3, with TRBD2 as a possible D gene (6 bases). The CDR3 reads CASTRGKKADTQYF. In DNA, the CDR3 is TGTGCCAGCACTCGCGGGAAGAAGGCAGATACGCAGTATTTT.